The 12 T cell receptor beta chains below were found in one sample sequenced in a study of long-term antiretroviral therapy in people with HIV. Survey-level resolution applied to immunoSEQ assay v3.0. Data came from immunoSEQ multiplex PCR; TCRdb stores just in-frame clones and leaves some out. The table includes under 50,000 clones, roughly 90% detected once. The sample was unsorted PBMCs, taken just before starting antiretroviral therapy. These receptors originate from a woman aged 18-35 years with HIV.

J is TRBJ2-2 and V is TRBV7-3; D might be TRBD1 (9 bases). The CDR3 totals 18 residues. The germline CDR1 and CDR2 sequences are SGHTA and FQGTGA. V lost 4 bases and J 4 bases, leaving 22 bases between the germline ends. CDR3: CASSSRTGAGGSTGELFF. CDR3 sequence (DNA): TGTGCCAGCAGCTCACGGACAGGGGCGGGGGGTAGCACCGGGGAGCTGTTTTTT.

J is TRBJ2-7 and V is TRBV7-2; 7 bases are a match to TRBD2. The CDR3 contains 15 residues. Looked up from germline, CDR1 is SGHTA and CDR2 is FQGNSA. Germline trimming cut 4 bases from V and 4 bases from J; bases unmatched to any gene: 10. CDR3 loop: CASSSRTGGGYEQYF. CDR3 DNA: TGTGCCAGCAGCTCCCGGACGGGGGGTGGTTACGAGCAGTACTTC.

The rearrangement uses TRBV2 and TRBJ2-3; D is possibly TRBD2 (7 bases). This CDR3 region has 13 residues. Germline V gene data show CDR1 as SNHLY and CDR2 as FYNNEI. With 9 bases removed from V and 5 bases from J, the gap between germline ends came to 15 bases. The CDR3 DNA is TGTGCCAGGGGGGGGGCTGGTGGAGATACGCAGTATTTT. Protein sequence: CARGGAGGDTQYF.

The gene calls are TRBV6-5 and TRBJ2-1; D possibly uses TRBD1 or TRBD2 (5 bases each). Germline-derived CDR1 and CDR2 are MNHEY and SVGAGI. V lost 2 bases and J 10 bases, leaving 9 bases between the germline ends. There are 12 residues in the CDR3. The CDR3 spells CASSYVGAEQFF. The CDR3 DNA sequence: TGTGCCAGCAGTTACGTCGGGGCAGAGCAGTTCTTC.

In DNA form, the CDR3 reads TGTGCCAGCAGCGAACCCAGGGGGCGGGACAGATTCACAGATACGCAGTATTTT. Amino acid sequence: CASSEPRGRDRFTDTQYF. The V call is TRBV7-9, the J call TRBJ2-3; 8 nucleotides line up with TRBD1. The germline V gene encodes CDR1 SEHNR and CDR2 FQNEAQ (reference sequence). CDR3 length: 18 amino acids. The V gene end was trimmed by 5 bases and the J gene end by 2 bases; junction bases not matched to a gene: 15.

The rearrangement uses TRBV4-2 and TRBJ2-5, with 7 bases identical to TRBD2. J was trimmed by 5 bases and V by 5 bases; bases with no gene match: 8. From germline, CDR1 is LGHNA and CDR2 YNFKEQ. This CDR3 spans 14 amino acids. The CDR3 nucleotides read TGTGCCAGCAGCGTGTCGGAGGGAGGGGAGACCCAGTACTTC. It translates to CASSVSEGGETQYF.

The chain uses TRBV6-5 and TRBJ1-5; the D is unclear. This CDR3 is built from 14 residues. CDR1 and CDR2 from the germline V gene are MNHEY and SVGAGI. Deletions cut 8 bases from V and 3 bases from J, with 14 bases between. CDR3 sequence reads: CASSHGWDNQPQHF. The DNA of the CDR3 is TGTGCCAGCTCCCACGGGTGGGACAATCAGCCCCAGCATTTT.

The rearrangement uses TRBV6-6 and TRBJ2-5, with TRBD1 as a possible D gene (8 bases). Trimming left V 6 bases short and J 5 bases short, with 19 bases between. The CDR3 totals 15 residues. Germline loops: CDR1 MNHNY, CDR2 SVGAGI (reference sequence). The CDR3 region is CASRLGQGGGETQYF. CDR3 in DNA: TGTGCCAGCAGACTCGGACAGGGAGGGGGGGAGACCCAGTACTTC.

The chain carries TRBV7-9 and TRBJ2-3; the D gene is possibly TRBD2 (6 bases). V was cut by 2 bases and J by 4 bases, with 16 bases left in between. The CDR3 contains 16 residues. CDR1 SEHNR and CDR2 FQNEAQ come from the germline V gene (reference sequence). This CDR3 reads CASSLSLAARADTQYF. The DNA of the CDR3 is TGTGCCAGCAGCTTATCCTTAGCGGCCCGGGCAGATACGCAGTATTTT.

The chain is built from TRBV6-5 and TRBJ2-1; possibly TRBD1 for D (5 bases). Germline V gives CDR1 MNHEY, CDR2 SVGAGI. Trimming removed 6 bases at V and 5 bases at J, with 14 bases between. The CDR3 has 14 residues. The CDR3 here is CASSPLRGNNEQFF. The DNA for the CDR3 is TGTGCCAGCAGCCCCCTTAGGGGCAACAATGAGCAGTTCTTC.

The genes are TRBV5-6 and TRBJ2-3; D uncertain. Germline-derived CDR1 and CDR2 are SGHDT and YYEEEE. CDR3 size: 16 residues. The V and J ends lost 6 bases and 2 bases respectively, with 19 bases between them. The CDR3 region has the DNA TGTGCCAGCACCGAATTCAGACGGTTATTCACAGATACGCAGTATTTT. Protein: CASTEFRRLFTDTQYF.

The V call is TRBV5-5, the J call TRBJ2-1, with TRBD2 as a possible D gene (5 bases). The CDR3 spans 14 residues. Germline CDR1 is SGHKS and CDR2 is YYEKEE (reference sequence). The V gene lost 2 bases and the J gene lost 8 bases, with 14 bases spanning the gap. This CDR3 is CASSFSLATDEQFF. In DNA form, the CDR3 reads TGTGCCAGCAGCTTCTCTCTAGCCACGGATGAGCAGTTCTTC.